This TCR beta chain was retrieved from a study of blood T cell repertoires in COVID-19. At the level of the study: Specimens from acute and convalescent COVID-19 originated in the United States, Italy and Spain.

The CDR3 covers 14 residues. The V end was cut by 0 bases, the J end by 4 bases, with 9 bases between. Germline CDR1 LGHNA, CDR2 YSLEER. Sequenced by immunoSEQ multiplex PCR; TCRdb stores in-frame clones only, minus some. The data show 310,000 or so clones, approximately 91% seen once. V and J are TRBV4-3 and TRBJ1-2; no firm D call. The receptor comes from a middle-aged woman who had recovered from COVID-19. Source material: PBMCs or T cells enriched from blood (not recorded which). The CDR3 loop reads CASSQDLASYGYTF. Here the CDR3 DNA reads TGCGCCAGCAGCCAAGATCTAGCCAGCTATGGCTACACCTTC.